The present entry profiles one TCR beta chain with its context. This sample was taken from a study of blood T cell repertoires in COVID-19. Study in general: Sites across the United States, Italy and Spain contributed samples from acute and convalescent COVID-19.

In the study's own analysis: Estimation of nucleated cell counts was performed using reference gene primer amplification. Profiled with immunoSEQ multiplex PCR; TCRdb holds only in-frame clones, not every one. For V, J and clone size, that table is used; D and trimming come from the DNA. Among some 260,000 clones listed, around 90% were seen once. Germline-derived CDR1 and CDR2 are MNHEY and SVGEGT. The CDR3 totals 11 residues. Trimming left V 4 bases short and J 9 bases short, with 10 bases between. Followed over time, Seattle patients had been enrolled while infection was active. The clonotype originates from a woman in her 70s with COVID-19, enrolled during active disease. Sequenced material: peripheral blood. This chain connects TRBV6-2 or TRBV6-3 to TRBJ2-7; tentative D call: TRBD2 (5 bases). The DNA for the CDR3 is TGTGCCAGCAGTTTCCAAGGAGGGCAGTACTTC. It translates to CASSFQGGQYF.